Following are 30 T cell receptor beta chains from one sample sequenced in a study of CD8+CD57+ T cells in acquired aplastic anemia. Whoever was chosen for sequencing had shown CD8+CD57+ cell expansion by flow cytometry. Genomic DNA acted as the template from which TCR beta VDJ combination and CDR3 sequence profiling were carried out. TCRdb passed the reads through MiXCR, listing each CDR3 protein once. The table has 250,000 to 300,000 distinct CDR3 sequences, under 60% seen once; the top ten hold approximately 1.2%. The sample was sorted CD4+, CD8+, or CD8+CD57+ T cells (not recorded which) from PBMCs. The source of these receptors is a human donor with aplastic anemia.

CDR3 DNA sequence: TGTGCCAGCAGGGACCCCCAAGCAGATACGCAGTATTTT. Amino acids: CASRDPQADTQYF. The chain carries TRBV6-2 or TRBV6-3 and TRBJ2-3; D is ambiguous. V was clipped by 6 bases and J by 4 bases, with 11 bases between them. The germline V gene has CDR1 MNHEY and CDR2 SVGEGT. The CDR3 runs 13 residues.

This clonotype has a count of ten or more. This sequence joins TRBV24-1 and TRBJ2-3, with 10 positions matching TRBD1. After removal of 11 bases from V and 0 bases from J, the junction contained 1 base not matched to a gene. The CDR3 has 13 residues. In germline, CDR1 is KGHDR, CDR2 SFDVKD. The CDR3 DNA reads TGTGCCATGGGACAGGGGAGCACAGATACGCAGTATTTT. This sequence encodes CAMGQGSTDTQYF.

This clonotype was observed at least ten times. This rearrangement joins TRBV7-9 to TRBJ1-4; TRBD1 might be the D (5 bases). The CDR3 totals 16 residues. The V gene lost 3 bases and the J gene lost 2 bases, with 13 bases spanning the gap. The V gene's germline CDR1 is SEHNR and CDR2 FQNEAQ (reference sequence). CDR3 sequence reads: CASSFGGVSTNEKLFF. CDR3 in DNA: TGTGCCAGCAGCTTTGGGGGGGTCAGTACTAATGAAAAACTGTTTTTT.

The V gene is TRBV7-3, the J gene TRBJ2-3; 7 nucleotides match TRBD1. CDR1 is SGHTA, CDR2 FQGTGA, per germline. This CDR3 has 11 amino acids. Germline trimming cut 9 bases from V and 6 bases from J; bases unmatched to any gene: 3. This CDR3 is CASKDRDTQYF. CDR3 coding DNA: TGTGCCAGTAAGGACAGGGATACGCAGTATTTT. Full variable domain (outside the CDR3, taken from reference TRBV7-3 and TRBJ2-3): GAGVSQTPSNKVTEKGKYVELRCDPISGHTALYWYRQSLGQGPEFLIYFQGTGAADDSGLPNDRFFAVRPEGSVSTLKIQRTERGDSAVYLCASKDRDTQYFGPGTRLTVL.

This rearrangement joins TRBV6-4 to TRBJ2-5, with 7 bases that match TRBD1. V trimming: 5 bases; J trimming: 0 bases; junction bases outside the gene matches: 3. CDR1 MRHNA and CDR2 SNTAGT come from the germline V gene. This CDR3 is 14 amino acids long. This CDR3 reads CASSTTGDQETQYF. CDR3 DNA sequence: TGTGCCAGCAGTACCACAGGGGACCAAGAGACCCAGTACTTC.

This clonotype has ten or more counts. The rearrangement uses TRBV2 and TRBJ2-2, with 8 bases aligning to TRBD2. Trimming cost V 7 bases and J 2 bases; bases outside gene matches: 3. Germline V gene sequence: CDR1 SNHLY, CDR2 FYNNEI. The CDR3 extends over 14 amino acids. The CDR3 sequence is CASIAGTNTGELFF. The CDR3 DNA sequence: TGTGCCAGCATAGCGGGGACCAACACCGGGGAGCTGTTTTTT.

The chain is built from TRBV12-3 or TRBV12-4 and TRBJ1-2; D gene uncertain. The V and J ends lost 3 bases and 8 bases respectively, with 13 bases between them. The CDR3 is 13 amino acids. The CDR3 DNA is TGTGCCAGCAGTTTTGACGGGGTGGGAGGCTACACCTTC. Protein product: CASSFDGVGGYTF.

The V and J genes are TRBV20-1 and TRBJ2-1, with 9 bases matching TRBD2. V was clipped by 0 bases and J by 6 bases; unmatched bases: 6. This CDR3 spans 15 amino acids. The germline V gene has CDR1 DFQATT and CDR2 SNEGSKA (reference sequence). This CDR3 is CSARDEREVVNEQFF. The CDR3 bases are TGCAGTGCTAGAGACGAGCGGGAGGTGGTCAATGAGCAGTTCTTC.

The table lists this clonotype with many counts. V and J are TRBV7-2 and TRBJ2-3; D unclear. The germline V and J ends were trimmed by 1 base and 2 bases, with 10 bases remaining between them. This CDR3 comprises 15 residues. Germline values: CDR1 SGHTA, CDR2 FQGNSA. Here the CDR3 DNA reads TGTGCCAGCAGCTTAGATGGGTATCTCACAGATACGCAGTATTTT. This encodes CASSLDGYLTDTQYF.

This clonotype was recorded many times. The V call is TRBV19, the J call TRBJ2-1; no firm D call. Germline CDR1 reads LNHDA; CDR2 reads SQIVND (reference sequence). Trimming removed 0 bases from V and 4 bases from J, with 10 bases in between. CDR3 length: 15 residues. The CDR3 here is CASSIEGSKYNEQFF. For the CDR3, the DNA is TGTGCCAGTAGTATAGAGGGCAGCAAGTACAATGAGCAGTTCTTC.

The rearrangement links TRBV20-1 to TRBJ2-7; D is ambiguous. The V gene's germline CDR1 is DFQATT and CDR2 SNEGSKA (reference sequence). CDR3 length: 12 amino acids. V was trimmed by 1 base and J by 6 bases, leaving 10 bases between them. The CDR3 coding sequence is TGCAGTGCTAGAGTTTCCAGTACCGAGCAGTACTTC. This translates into CSARVSSTEQYF.

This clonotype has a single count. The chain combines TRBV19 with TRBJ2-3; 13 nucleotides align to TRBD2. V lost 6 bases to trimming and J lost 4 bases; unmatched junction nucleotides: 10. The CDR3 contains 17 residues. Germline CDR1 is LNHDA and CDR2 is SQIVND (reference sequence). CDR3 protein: CASSLVGLAGRADTQYF. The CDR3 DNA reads TGTGCCAGTAGCTTAGTGGGACTAGCGGGGAGGGCAGATACGCAGTATTTT.

For the CDR3, the DNA is TGTGCCAGCAGCTTAGTGCCGGGCGGCTACTACGAGCAGTACTTC. Translating gives CASSLVPGGYYEQYF. V usage is TRBV7-2 and J usage is TRBJ2-7; D is undetermined. The CDR3 extends over 15 amino acids. Germline V CDR1 and CDR2: SGHTA, FQGNSA. The V end lost 1 base, the J end lost 3 bases, and 13 bases lay between the germline ends.

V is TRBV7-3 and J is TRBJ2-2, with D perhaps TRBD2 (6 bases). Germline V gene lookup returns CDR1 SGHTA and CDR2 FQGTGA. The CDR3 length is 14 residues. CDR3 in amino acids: CASRGTGNTGELFF. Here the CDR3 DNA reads TGTGCGAGCCGCGGGACGGGTAACACCGGGGAGCTGTTTTTT.

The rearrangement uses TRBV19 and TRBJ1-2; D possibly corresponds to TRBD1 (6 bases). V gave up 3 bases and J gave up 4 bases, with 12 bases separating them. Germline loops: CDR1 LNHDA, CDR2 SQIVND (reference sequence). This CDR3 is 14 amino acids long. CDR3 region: CASSMVGGLYGYTF. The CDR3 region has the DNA TGTGCCAGTAGTATGGTGGGGGGGCTCTATGGCTACACCTTC. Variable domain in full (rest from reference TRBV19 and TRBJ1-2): DGGITQSPKYLFRKEGQNVTLSCEQNLNHDAMYWYRQDPGQGLRLIYYSQIVNDFQKGDIAEGYSVSREKKESFPLTVTSAQKNPTAFYLCASSMVGGLYGYTFGSGTRLTVV.

The CDR3 DNA is TGTGCCAGCATTGGGACAGGGCGATCCTACGAGCAGTACTTC. Protein sequence: CASIGTGRSYEQYF. The V gene is TRBV2, the J gene TRBJ2-7; 9 positions agree with TRBD1. The CDR3 has 14 amino acids. Per germline, CDR1 SNHLY and CDR2 FYNNEI. The J segment lost 1 base and the V segment lost 7 bases, leaving 5 bases of the junction unmatched.

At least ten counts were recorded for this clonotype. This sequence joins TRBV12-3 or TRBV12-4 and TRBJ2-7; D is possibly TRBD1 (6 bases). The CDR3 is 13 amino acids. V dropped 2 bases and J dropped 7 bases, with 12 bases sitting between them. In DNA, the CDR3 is TGTGCCAGCAGTTTACACAGGGCAAGGGAGCAGTACTTC. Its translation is CASSLHRAREQYF.

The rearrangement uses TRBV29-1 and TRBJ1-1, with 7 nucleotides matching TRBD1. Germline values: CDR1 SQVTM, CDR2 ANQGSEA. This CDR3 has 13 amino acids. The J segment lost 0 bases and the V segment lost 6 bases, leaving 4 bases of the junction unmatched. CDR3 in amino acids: CSVKDRVNTEAFF. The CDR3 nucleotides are TGCAGCGTCAAAGACAGGGTGAACACTGAAGCTTTCTTT.

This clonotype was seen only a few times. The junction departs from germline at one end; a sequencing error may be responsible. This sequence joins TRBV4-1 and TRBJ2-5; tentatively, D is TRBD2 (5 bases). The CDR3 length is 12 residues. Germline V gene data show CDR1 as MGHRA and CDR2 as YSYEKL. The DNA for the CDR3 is TGCGCCAGCAGCCAAGATTGGCGGGCCCATTACTTC. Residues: CASSQDWRAHYF.

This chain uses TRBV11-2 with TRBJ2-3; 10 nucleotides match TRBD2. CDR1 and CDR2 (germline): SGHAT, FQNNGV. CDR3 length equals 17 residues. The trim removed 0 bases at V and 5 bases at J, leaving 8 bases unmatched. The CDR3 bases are TGTGCCAGCAGCTTAGATCAAGCTAGCGGGGGTAGAGATACGCAGTATTTT. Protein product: CASSLDQASGGRDTQYF.

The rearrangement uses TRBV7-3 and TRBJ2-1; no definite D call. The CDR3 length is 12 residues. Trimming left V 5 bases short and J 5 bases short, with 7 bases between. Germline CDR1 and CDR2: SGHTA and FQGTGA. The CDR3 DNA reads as TGTGCCAGCAGCGCGCCTGACAATGAGCAGTTCTTC. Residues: CASSAPDNEQFF.

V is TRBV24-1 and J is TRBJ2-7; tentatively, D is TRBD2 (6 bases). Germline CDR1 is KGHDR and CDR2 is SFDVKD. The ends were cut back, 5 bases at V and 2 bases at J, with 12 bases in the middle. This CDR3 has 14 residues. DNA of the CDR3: TGTGCCACCAGTGCCCGGGAGCGAACCTACGAGCAGTACTTC. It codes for CATSARERTYEQYF.

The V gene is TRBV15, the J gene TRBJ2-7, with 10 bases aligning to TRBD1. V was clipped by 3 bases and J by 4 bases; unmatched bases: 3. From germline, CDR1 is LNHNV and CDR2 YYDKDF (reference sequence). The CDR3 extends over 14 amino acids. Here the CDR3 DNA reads TGTGCCACCAGCAGGGGACAGGGGACTTACGAGCAGTACTTC. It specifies CATSRGQGTYEQYF.

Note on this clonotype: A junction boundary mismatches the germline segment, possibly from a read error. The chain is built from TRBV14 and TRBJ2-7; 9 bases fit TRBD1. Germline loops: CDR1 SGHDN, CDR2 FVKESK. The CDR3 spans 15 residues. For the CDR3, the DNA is TGTGCCAGCAGCGCGCCGGGACAGGGAAGTCACGAGCGGTACTTC. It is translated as CASSAPGQGSHERYF.

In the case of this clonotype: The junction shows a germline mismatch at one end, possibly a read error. The CDR3 loop reads CSTSPGTSGYNEQFF. Written as DNA, the CDR3 is TGCAGTACTAGCCCCGGGACTAGCGGCTACAATGAGCAGTTCTTC. The chain uses TRBV20-1 and TRBJ2-1, with 11 bases identical to TRBD2. Germline V gene lookup returns CDR1 DFQATT and CDR2 SNEGSKA (reference sequence). The CDR3 is 15 residues long.

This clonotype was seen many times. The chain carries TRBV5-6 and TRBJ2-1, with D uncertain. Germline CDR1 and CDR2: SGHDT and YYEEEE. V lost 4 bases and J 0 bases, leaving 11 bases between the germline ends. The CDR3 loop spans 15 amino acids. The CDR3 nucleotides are TGTGCCAGCAGCCTACCCGGTGGCTCCTACAATGAGCAGTTCTTC. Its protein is CASSLPGGSYNEQFF.

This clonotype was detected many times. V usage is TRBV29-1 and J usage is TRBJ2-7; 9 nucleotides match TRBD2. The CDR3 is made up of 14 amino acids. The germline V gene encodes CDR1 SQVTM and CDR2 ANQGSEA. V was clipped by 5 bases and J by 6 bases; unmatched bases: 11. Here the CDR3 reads CSVQPRAGGGEQYF. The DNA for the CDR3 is TGCAGCGTTCAACCTCGGGCGGGAGGGGGCGAGCAGTACTTC.

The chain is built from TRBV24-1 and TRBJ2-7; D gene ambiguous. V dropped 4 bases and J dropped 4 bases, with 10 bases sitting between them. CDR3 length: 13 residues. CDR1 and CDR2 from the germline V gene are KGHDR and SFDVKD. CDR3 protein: CATSDARIYEQYF. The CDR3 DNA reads TGTGCCACCAGTGACGCCCGAATTTACGAGCAGTACTTC.

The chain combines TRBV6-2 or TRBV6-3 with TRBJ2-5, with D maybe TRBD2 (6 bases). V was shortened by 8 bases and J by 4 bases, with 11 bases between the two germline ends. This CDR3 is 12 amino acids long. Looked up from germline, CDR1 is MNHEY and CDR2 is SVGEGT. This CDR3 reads CASDEGGETQYF. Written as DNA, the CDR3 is TGTGCCAGCGACGAGGGAGGAGAGACCCAGTACTTC.

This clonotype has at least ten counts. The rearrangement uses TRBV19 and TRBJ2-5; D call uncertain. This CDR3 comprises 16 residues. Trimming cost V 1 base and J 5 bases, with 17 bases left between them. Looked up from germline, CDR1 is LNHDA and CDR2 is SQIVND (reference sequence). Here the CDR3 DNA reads TGTGCCAGTAGTATAGTCTCGGGCGGTCCCCGGGAGACCCAGTACTTC. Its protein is CASSIVSGGPRETQYF.